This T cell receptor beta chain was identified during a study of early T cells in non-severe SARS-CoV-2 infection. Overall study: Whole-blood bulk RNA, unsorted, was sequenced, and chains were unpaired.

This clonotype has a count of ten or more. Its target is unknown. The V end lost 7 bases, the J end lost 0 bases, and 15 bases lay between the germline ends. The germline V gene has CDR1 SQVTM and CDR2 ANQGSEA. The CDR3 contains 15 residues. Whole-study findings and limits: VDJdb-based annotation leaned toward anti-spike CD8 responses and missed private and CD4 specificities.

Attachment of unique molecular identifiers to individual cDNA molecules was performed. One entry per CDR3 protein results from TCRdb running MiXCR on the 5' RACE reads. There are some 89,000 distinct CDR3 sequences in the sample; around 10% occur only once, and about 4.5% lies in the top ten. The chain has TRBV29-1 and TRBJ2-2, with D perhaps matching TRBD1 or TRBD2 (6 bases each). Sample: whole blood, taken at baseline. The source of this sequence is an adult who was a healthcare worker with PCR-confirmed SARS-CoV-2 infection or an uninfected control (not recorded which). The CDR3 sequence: CSALRGPANTGELFF. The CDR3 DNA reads TGCAGCGCTCTACGGGGGCCGGCGAACACCGGGGAGCTGTTTTTT.